This TCR beta chain was observed in a study of shared clonotypes between healthy human individuals. The CDR3 runs 14 residues. Germline CDR1 and CDR2: SEHNR and FQNEAQ (reference sequence). V was pared by 0 bases and J by 4 bases, with 9 bases between. Sequenced by immunoSEQ multiplex PCR; TCRdb stores in-frame clones only, minus some. The data contain roughly 380,000 clones, about 96% of them singletons. This clonotype was sampled from a man aged 25 to 45 in good health. Specimen: memory CD8+ T cells sorted from blood. This sample's subset: CD45RO+ cells pooled with CCR7-negative TemRA cells. V usage is TRBV7-9 and J usage is TRBJ1-2; maybe TRBD1 (5 bases). The CDR3 nucleotides are TGTGCCAGCAGCTTAGCTGGGGGTGGCTATGGCTACACCTTC. Residues: CASSLAGGGYGYTF. Variable domain in full (rest from reference TRBV7-9 and TRBJ1-2): DTGVSQNPRHKITKRGQNVTFRCDPISEHNRLYWYRQTLGQGPEFLTYFQNEAQLEKSRLLSDRFSAERPKGSFSTLEIQRTEQGDSAMYLCASSLAGGGYGYTFGSGTRLTVV.